This T cell receptor (beta chain) was sequenced during a study of memory CD4+ T cells and cytomegalovirus serostatus. Only in-frame clones appear in the TCRdb table, and some are missing; sequencing was by immunoSEQ multiplex PCR. The sample lists roughly 84,000 clones; around 80% were seen once. Single viable CD3+CD4+CD8-CD45RO+ cells were sorted as the memory CD4+ T cells. This sequence was found in an adult in good health and CMV-seronegative. Input material: memory CD4+ T cells from blood.

CDR3 region: CASSLDRDRGSVEQFF. In DNA form, the CDR3 reads TGTGCCAGCAGCTTAGACCGGGACAGGGGATCAGTGGAGCAGTTCTTC. V and J are TRBV7-3 and TRBJ2-1, with 10 nucleotides matching TRBD1. The CDR3 runs 16 residues. CDR1 SGHTA and CDR2 FQGTGA come from the germline V gene. The V gene end was trimmed by 2 bases and the J gene end by 10 bases; junction bases not matched to a gene: 11.